This T cell receptor beta chain was sequenced in a study of blood T cell repertoires in COVID-19. For the study at large: The samples span acute and convalescent COVID-19 from the United States, Italy and Spain. Sample material is recorded as cDNA or gDNA derived from T cells, B-cell-depleted T cells, or PBMCs.

Germline V gene sequence: CDR1 LNHDA, CDR2 SQIVND (reference sequence). J was trimmed by 5 bases and V by 9 bases; bases with no gene match: 10. CDR3 length equals 14 residues. As processed by the authors: Estimates of nucleated cell counts were drawn from the amplification of reference gene primers. Using immunoSEQ multiplex PCR, the repertoire was profiled, and TCRdb retains in-frame clones only, with some absent. V and J calls and clone size follow that table, whereas D and trimming were derived from the DNA. In the table there are some 27,000 clones, 80% to 90% of which are singletons. V is TRBV19 and J is TRBJ1-1; 9 nucleotides line up with TRBD1. The source is a man aged 45-65 years with active COVID-19. Sequencing was carried out using peripheral blood. CDR3: CASYRGPLGTEAFF. The CDR3 DNA is TGTGCCAGCTACAGGGGGCCACTAGGGACTGAAGCTTTCTTT.